These 30 T cell receptor beta chains were all obtained from the same sample, sequenced in a study of blood T cell repertoires in COVID-19. TCRdb's copy holds only in-frame clones and misses some; the assay was immunoSEQ multiplex PCR. This sample has roughly 200,000 clones; 65% to 85% occur once, and the top ten carry 27%. Material for sequencing was peripheral blood. The receptor set was obtained from a man aged 35-49 years with acute or convalescent COVID-19.

The chain has TRBV29-1 and TRBJ2-7; 8 positions match TRBD2. Germline V gene data show CDR1 as SQVTM and CDR2 as ANQGSEA. This CDR3 comprises 15 residues. V was clipped by 7 bases and J by 2 bases; unmatched bases: 13. The CDR3 bases are TGCAGCGGGACCGGGGGGGAACAGGGCCCCTACGAGCAGTACTTC. It yields the protein CSGTGGEQGPYEQYF.

This chain links TRBV12-3 or TRBV12-4 with TRBJ1-2; 7 nucleotides line up with TRBD1. The CDR3 runs to 13 residues. V was pared by 3 bases and J by 8 bases, with 6 bases of the junction left unmatched. The CDR3 reads CASSFDRERGYTF. For the CDR3, the DNA is TGTGCCAGCAGTTTCGACAGGGAGAGAGGCTACACCTTC.

J is TRBJ1-2 and V is TRBV29-1, with a possible D match to TRBD1 (5 bases). Germline V gene lookup returns CDR1 SQVTM and CDR2 ANQGSEA. Trimming cost V 4 bases and J 4 bases, with 10 bases left between them. The CDR3 covers 12 residues. CDR3 loop: CSVADMFYGYTF. CDR3 nucleotides: TGCAGCGTTGCGGACATGTTCTATGGCTACACCTTC. Combining the CDR3 with reference TRBV29-1 and TRBJ1-2 gives the whole variable domain SAVISQKPSRDICQRGTSLTIQCQVDSQVTMMFWYRQQPGQSLTLIATANQGSEATYESGFVIDKFPISRPNLTFSTLTVSNMSPEDSSIYLCSVADMFYGYTFGSGTRLTVV.

The chain recombines TRBV11-2 with TRBJ2-7, with 11 positions matching TRBD2. Looked up from germline, CDR1 is SGHAT and CDR2 is FQNNGV. The V and J ends lost 1 base and 5 bases, in that order; junction bases with no gene match: 4. The CDR3 spans 15 residues. This CDR3 reads CASSLGLAGINEQYF. The DNA for the CDR3 is TGTGCCAGCAGCTTAGGACTAGCGGGAATCAACGAGCAGTACTTC.

V and J are TRBV29-1 and TRBJ1-2; no clear D. V gave up 4 bases and J gave up 5 bases, with 14 bases separating them. The CDR3 has 13 residues. The V gene's germline CDR1 is SQVTM and CDR2 ANQGSEA. CDR3 coding DNA: TGCAGCGTTGGAGCCGCGAGCCTTTATGGCTACACCTTC. Translating it yields CSVGAASLYGYTF.

V usage is TRBV2 and J usage is TRBJ1-2, with D tentatively TRBD1 (5 bases). This CDR3 contains 14 residues. Germline CDR1 is SNHLY and CDR2 is FYNNEI. V was trimmed by 4 bases and J by 4 bases, leaving 13 bases between them. CDR3 bases: TGTGCCAGCAGTGCGGGGGAGGGCGGCTATGGCTACACCTTC. It is translated as CASSAGEGGYGYTF.

The chain has TRBV5-4 and TRBJ2-2; 7 bases match TRBD1. The germline V gene has CDR1 SGHNT and CDR2 YYREEE (reference sequence). The CDR3 has 14 amino acids. Germline trimming cut 4 bases from V and 3 bases from J; bases unmatched to any gene: 3. The CDR3, as DNA: TGTGCCAGCAGCCTAGGACAGGACACCGGGGAGCTGTTTTTT. As protein: CASSLGQDTGELFF.

The chain recombines TRBV30 with TRBJ1-3; 8 nucleotides align to TRBD1. The CDR3 contains 14 residues. V shed 5 bases, J shed 3 bases, and the junction held 6 bases outside the gene matches. Per germline, CDR1 GTSNPN and CDR2 SVGIG (reference sequence). In DNA, the CDR3 is TGTGCCTGGGCCGGACAGGGACTTGGAAACACCATATATTTT. Amino acid sequence: CAWAGQGLGNTIYF.

This clone occurred a few times. The chain recombines TRBV2 with TRBJ2-1; TRBD2 matches at 8 bases. From germline, CDR1 is SNHLY and CDR2 FYNNEI. Trimming cost V 10 bases and J 0 bases; bases outside gene matches: 8. CDR3 length: 15 amino acids. The DNA of the CDR3 is TGTGCCATCAGGGATACTAGCGGCTCCTACAATGAGCAGTTCTTC. Translating it yields CAIRDTSGSYNEQFF. Supplemented by reference TRBV2 and TRBJ2-1, the full variable domain reads EPEVTQTPSHQVTQMGQEVILRCVPISNHLYFYWYRQILGQKVEFLVSFYNNEISEKSEIFDDQFSVERPDGSNFTLKIRSTKLEDSAMYFCAIRDTSGSYNEQFFGPGTRLTVL.

This clone was seen a few times. The chain links TRBV9 to TRBJ2-1, with D possibly TRBD2 on 5 matching bases. CDR1 is SGDLS, CDR2 YYNGEE, per germline. The CDR3 totals 14 residues. V dropped 3 bases and J dropped 5 bases, with 12 bases sitting between them. The CDR3 spells CASSAFGLHNEQFF. The CDR3 nucleotides are TGTGCCAGCAGCGCCTTCGGACTGCACAATGAGCAGTTCTTC.

The V and J genes are TRBV5-1 and TRBJ2-7, with 9 bases aligning to TRBD1. In germline, CDR1 is SGHRS, CDR2 YFSETQ. The CDR3 is made up of 14 amino acids. J gave up 6 bases and V 0 bases, and 4 bases lay outside the gene matches. This CDR3 is CASSLGTGGGEQYF. The CDR3, as DNA: TGCGCCAGCAGCTTGGGTACAGGGGGCGGCGAGCAGTACTTC.

In nucleotides, the CDR3 is TGTGCCAGCAGCCTCATGGGGGGGGATGGCTACACCTTC. The encoded protein is CASSLMGGDGYTF. The genes are TRBV9 and TRBJ1-2; weak D call: TRBD1 (5 bases). V gave up 4 bases and J gave up 6 bases, with 13 bases separating them. CDR3 length: 13 residues. Germline CDR1 reads SGDLS; CDR2 reads YYNGEE.

The V gene is TRBV7-7, the J gene TRBJ2-1; a possible D gene is TRBD2 (6 bases). V dropped 5 bases and J dropped 6 bases, with 17 bases sitting between them. Germline CDR1 is SSHAT and CDR2 is FNYEAQ (reference sequence). The CDR3 extends over 15 amino acids. The CDR3: CASSQDGGGFNEQFF. The CDR3, as DNA: TGTGCCAGCAGCCAGGACGGGGGTGGATTCAATGAGCAGTTCTTC.

The rearrangement joins TRBV7-3 to TRBJ1-3; possible D gene TRBD1, 5 bases. This CDR3 is built from 16 residues. Looked up from germline, CDR1 is SGHTA and CDR2 is FQGTGA. V lost 5 bases to trimming and J lost 0 bases, with 14 bases between them. CDR3 protein: CASSPSGGTSGNTIYF. The CDR3 bases are TGTGCCAGCAGCCCTAGCGGGGGGACCTCTGGAAACACCATATATTTT.

This chain uses TRBV14 with TRBJ2-5; D unresolved. Germline CDR1 and CDR2: SGHDN and FVKESK. Between the trimmed V and J ends, which lost 0 bases and 1 base, there was a span of 9 bases. CDR3 length equals 15 residues. CDR3 protein: CASSQDAYIQETQYF. The CDR3 DNA reads as TGTGCCAGCAGCCAAGATGCGTATATCCAAGAGACCCAGTACTTC.

J is TRBJ1-1 and V is TRBV3-1 (or the pseudogene TRBV3-2); maybe TRBD1 (5 bases). Germline CDR1 LGHDT, CDR2 YNNKEL (reference sequence). V lost 4 bases to trimming and J lost 4 bases, with 13 bases between them. CDR3 size: 14 residues. As DNA, the CDR3 is TGTGCCAGCAGCCGACAGATCCAGTCCACTGAAGCTTTCTTT. Its translation is CASSRQIQSTEAFF.

The V gene is TRBV7-9, the J gene TRBJ2-5, with a weak D call TRBD2 (5 bases). The CDR3 loop spans 15 amino acids. Germline V gene sequence: CDR1 SEHNR, CDR2 FQNEAQ (reference sequence). Trimming shortened V by 1 base and J by 3 bases, and 12 bases separated the two germline ends. The CDR3 bases are TGTGCCAGCAGCTTAGTGCCCCTAGCTGAAGAGACCCAGTACTTC. Translation gives CASSLVPLAEETQYF.

This clone was seen many times. The chain links TRBV5-1 to TRBJ1-2, with a possible D match to TRBD1 (6 bases). The CDR3 is 14 residues long. Per the germline V gene, CDR1 is SGHRS and CDR2 is YFSETQ. V was cut by 0 bases and J by 8 bases, with 14 bases left in between. For the CDR3, the DNA is TGCGCCAGCAGCTTGGGGACCCAGGGGCTCGGCTACACCTTC. This translates into CASSLGTQGLGYTF.

The genes are TRBV10-1 and TRBJ2-2; TRBD2 matches 14 bases. V lost 3 bases, J lost 6 bases, and 9 bases stayed unmatched. The CDR3 consists of 18 residues. Looked up from germline, CDR1 is WNHNN and CDR2 is SYGVQD (reference sequence). CDR3 region: CASSDLGLAGDNAGELFF. The CDR3, as DNA: TGCGCCAGCAGTGACCTGGGACTAGCGGGAGATAATGCCGGGGAGCTGTTTTTT.

This rearrangement joins TRBV7-7 to TRBJ2-5; TRBD2 aligns across 10 bases. In germline, CDR1 is SSHAT, CDR2 FNYEAQ (reference sequence). The CDR3 sequence is 16 residues long. With V trimmed by 3 bases and J by 1 base, 5 bases remained unmatched. The CDR3 protein is CASSLGLASFQETQYF. CDR3 DNA sequence: TGTGCCAGCAGCTTGGGACTAGCGAGCTTCCAAGAGACCCAGTACTTC.

J is TRBJ2-3 and V is TRBV14; D perhaps matches TRBD2 (6 bases). Germline values: CDR1 SGHDN, CDR2 FVKESK. CDR3 length: 15 amino acids. V was pared by 2 bases and J by 8 bases, with 17 bases between. CDR3 sequence: CASSQFRDPGGTQYF. The CDR3 DNA reads as TGTGCCAGCAGCCAATTCCGGGATCCCGGGGGTACGCAGTATTTT. The entire variable domain, with the rest obtained from reference TRBV14 and TRBJ2-3, is as follows: EAGVTQFPSHSVIEKGQTVTLRCDPISGHDNLYWYRRVMGKEIKFLLHFVKESKQDESGMPNNRFLAERTGGTYSTLKVQPAELEDSGVYFCASSQFRDPGGTQYFGPGTRLTVL.

This sequence joins TRBV6-1 and TRBJ1-1, with no clear D. The CDR3 has 14 amino acids. V lost 3 bases, J lost 4 bases, and 12 bases lay in between. Germline CDR1 is MNHNS and CDR2 is SASEGT. CDR3 region: CASSESRRGTEAFF. CDR3 DNA sequence: TGTGCCAGCAGTGAGAGCCGACGGGGCACTGAAGCTTTCTTT.

The V and J genes are TRBV7-2 and TRBJ2-6; 7 bases are a match to TRBD1. The CDR3 consists of 19 residues. Trimming at V came to 5 bases and at J to 1 base, leaving 14 bases not matched to a gene. From germline, CDR1 is SGHTA and CDR2 FQGNSA. The CDR3 region is CASSTRDRARLSGANVLTF. The CDR3, as DNA: TGTGCCAGCAGCACTCGAGACAGGGCTCGATTATCTGGGGCCAACGTCCTGACTTTC.

V and J are TRBV5-6 and TRBJ1-5; TRBD1 might be the D (6 bases). The CDR3 is 15 residues long. Germline CDR1 and CDR2: SGHDT and YYEEEE. V was cut by 0 bases and J by 4 bases, with 11 bases left in between. The CDR3 loop is CASSLVGGPNQPQHF. CDR3 DNA sequence: TGTGCCAGCAGCTTGGTTGGGGGCCCTAATCAGCCCCAGCATTTT.

This rearrangement joins TRBV19 to TRBJ1-3; D is unclear. This CDR3 is 15 amino acids long. Germline CDR1 and CDR2: LNHDA and SQIVND (reference sequence). V was clipped by 10 bases and J by 0 bases, with 16 bases between them. CDR3 sequence reads: CATRAGISSGNTIYF. In DNA form, the CDR3 reads TGTGCCACGCGGGCGGGAATTTCCTCTGGAAACACCATATATTTT.

The CDR3 coding sequence is TGCGCCAGCAGTGAGGTAGCGGGAGTGGAGCAGTTCTTC. Its translation is CASSEVAGVEQFF. This rearrangement joins TRBV10-1 to TRBJ2-1; 9 bases are shared with TRBD2. Per germline, CDR1 WNHNN and CDR2 SYGVQD (reference sequence). Losses at the gene ends were 2 bases for V and 10 bases for J; bases not matched to a gene: 3. This CDR3 has 13 residues.

The rearrangement joins TRBV18 to TRBJ2-7, with TRBD2 identical over 11 bases. Germline V gene data show CDR1 as KGHSH and CDR2 as LQKENI. The CDR3 sequence is 15 residues long. Trimming at V came to 2 bases and at J to 3 bases, leaving 3 bases not matched to a gene. CDR3 sequence: CASSPSTSGSYEQYF. The CDR3 nucleotides are TGTGCCAGCTCACCATCCACTAGCGGGAGCTACGAGCAGTACTTC.

The rearrangement joins TRBV7-9 to TRBJ2-1; 8 nucleotides match TRBD2. The CDR3 covers 17 residues. V gave up 4 bases and J gave up 2 bases; unmatched junction bases: 10. Germline V gives CDR1 SEHNR, CDR2 FQNEAQ (reference sequence). The chain's CDR3 is CASSSLSGTRAYNEQFF. Here the CDR3 DNA reads TGTGCCAGCAGCTCCCTTAGCGGGACCCGCGCCTACAATGAGCAGTTCTTC. The whole variable domain, filled in from reference TRBV7-9 and TRBJ2-1, reads DTGVSQNPRHKITKRGQNVTFRCDPISEHNRLYWYRQTLGQGPEFLTYFQNEAQLEKSRLLSDRFSAERPKGSFSTLEIQRTEQGDSAMYLCASSSLSGTRAYNEQFFGPGTRLTVL.

The chain recombines TRBV5-1 with TRBJ2-5, with 7 bases fitting TRBD1. Germline V gene lookup returns CDR1 SGHRS and CDR2 YFSETQ. The CDR3 is 15 amino acids. V shed 4 bases and J 2 bases; nucleotides not matched to a gene: 8. The DNA for the CDR3 is TGCGCCAGCAGCCAAACACCGGGACAGCAAGAGACCCAGTACTTC. It encodes CASSQTPGQQETQYF.

The rearrangement joins TRBV19 to TRBJ2-1, with 12 bases fitting TRBD2. Per the germline V gene, CDR1 is LNHDA and CDR2 is SQIVND (reference sequence). J lost 8 bases, V lost 3 bases, and 5 bases had no gene match. The CDR3 is 15 amino acids. The CDR3: CASSIGLAGYDEQFF. CDR3 DNA: TGTGCCAGTAGTATCGGACTAGCGGGATACGATGAGCAGTTCTTC.